This TCR beta chain was profiled in a study of cytomegalovirus exposure and HLA in healthy donors. Study results and caveats: Testing in vitro showed three CMV-associated chains specific for CMV antigens. TCR beta chains numbering under 200 were designated cytomegalovirus-associated. In the 130 or so validation repertoires, a later analysis found that first-cohort TCR clusters tended to co-occur.

With V trimmed by 1 base and J by 7 bases, 11 bases remained unmatched. This CDR3 is 17 amino acids long. The germline gives CDR1 LNHNV, CDR2 YYDKDF (reference sequence). TCRdb's table, derived via immunoSEQ multiplex PCR, lists solely in-frame clones and lacks some. The table records approximately 100,000 clones, about 88% of them present only once. A note on this clone: No antigen is known for it.

Separation from the roughly 670-subject first cohort characterized the 120-subject validation cohort, to which the donors belonged. The sequence was collected from a man between 18 and 29 years old in good health and CMV-seropositive. Input material: PBMCs. The rearrangement joins TRBV15 to TRBJ2-1, with 9 bases fitting TRBD2. The CDR3 loop is CATSRVLAGGPRNEQFF. In nucleotides, the CDR3 is TGTGCCACCAGCAGAGTCCTGGCGGGAGGGCCTAGGAATGAGCAGTTCTTC.